These T cell receptor beta chains were read from a single sample in a study of blood T cells in healthy people across ages. TCRdb reprocessed the 5' RACE reads via MiXCR and lists one record per CDR3 protein. The table has about 500,000 distinct CDR3 sequences, around 24% seen once. The same data also contributed to another study, on T cells of mothers and their children.

Specimen: blood. The receptors stem from a boy aged 5-17 years in good health. CDR3s include the opening cysteine and the closing phenylalanine or tryptophan. The D gene is left open where the match is weak. Only part of the rows carry a size: once, few, many, or a class if the clone is expanded.

size	J	V	D	DNA	CDR3
few	TRBJ1-2	TRBV7-2	-	TGTGCCAGCAGCCCCGCGACGGGCGGCTATGGCTACACCTTC	CASSPATGGYGYTF
few	TRBJ2-7	TRBV7-9	-	TGTGCCAGCAGCCTAAGGGGGACCGAGCCCTACGAGCAGTACTTC	CASSLRGTEPYEQYF
-	TRBJ1-2	TRBV29-1	-	TGCAGCGTAGTACAGGGAGGCTATGGCTACACCTTC	CSVVQGGYGYTF
few	TRBJ1-2	TRBV7-8	-	TGTGCCAGCAGCATCGGGACAAAAACACCTAACTATGGCTACACCTTC	CASSIGTKTPNYGYTF
-	TRBJ1-2	TRBV12-5	TRBD1	TGTGCTAGTGGTTGGGGGACAGGGGCCTATGGCTACACCTTC	CASGWGTGAYGYTF
-	TRBJ2-7	TRBV29-1	-	TGCAGCGTTGGGGACACCTACGAGCAGTACTTC	CSVGDTYEQYF
-	TRBJ2-3	TRBV7-2	TRBD2	TGTGCCAGCAGCTTAAGGTCAGGGGCGGGGGGCCGTGCAGATACGCAGTATTTT	CASSLRSGAGGRADTQYF
-	TRBJ2-7	TRBV7-2	TRBD1	TGTGCCAGCAGCTCGGACAGGGCAGCGCAGCAGTACTTC	CASSSDRAAQQYF
few	TRBJ1-4	TRBV9	-	TGTGCCAGCAGCGTAGGCACAACTAATGAAAAACTGTTTTTT	CASSVGTTNEKLFF
few	TRBJ2-3	TRBV4-2	-	TGTGCCAGCAGCCAAGAAAGAGACACAGATACGCAGTATTTT	CASSQERDTDTQYF
-	TRBJ1-2	TRBV7-9	-	TGTGCCAGCAGCCCAGGGGCTGGCTACACCTTC	CASSPGAGYTF
few	TRBJ2-4	TRBV6-2/TRBV6-3	-	TGTGCCAGCAGTTACTCGATTCAGAACAGCCACCAAAACATTCAGTACTTC	CASSYSIQNSHQNIQYF
-	TRBJ1-1	TRBV3-1	-	TGTGCCAGCAGCCAAGTCGGCACTGAAGCTTTCTTT	CASSQVGTEAFF
few	TRBJ1-2	TRBV29-1	-	TGCAGCGCAGAGAAAGTGCGCTATGGCTACACCTTC	CSAEKVRYGYTF
-	TRBJ2-1	TRBV5-6	-	TGTGCCAGCAGCTTGGTTGCTGTCTTTGAGCAGTTCTTC	CASSLVAVFEQFF
many	TRBJ2-3	TRBV4-3	TRBD2	TGCGCCAGCAGCCAAGGGACTAGTACAGATACGCAGTATTTT	CASSQGTSTDTQYF
few	TRBJ2-5	TRBV6-5	-	TGTGCCAGCAGTTACTCTATGGTAGTACCGGCGGGAGAGACCCAGTACTTC	CASSYSMVVPAGETQYF
-	TRBJ2-3	TRBV9	TRBD1	TGTGCCAGCAGCAAACGGACAGGCTCAGGGGCAGATACGCAGTATTTT	CASSKRTGSGADTQYF
-	TRBJ2-1	TRBV28	-	TGTGCCAGCAGTTTCTTCGGCAATGAGCAGTTCTTC	CASSFFGNEQFF
-	TRBJ2-7	TRBV4-3	TRBD2	TGCGCCAGCAGCCAAGCGGGAGGGACCCACGAGCAGTACTTC	CASSQAGGTHEQYF
-	TRBJ2-7	TRBV18	-	TGTGCCAGCTCACCAAGACAGGACCTCTACGAGCAGTACTTC	CASSPRQDLYEQYF
-	TRBJ2-7	TRBV6-2/TRBV6-3	TRBD1	TGTGCCACAGGACAGGGGGCCGTTGACGAGCAGTACTTC	CATGQGAVDEQYF
few	TRBJ2-1	TRBV5-1	-	TGCGCCAGCAGCACAAGAACAGGCGAGCAGTTCTTC	CASSTRTGEQFF
-	TRBJ2-7	TRBV4-1	TRBD2	TGCGCCAGCAGCCAAGAACCAGGGAGGGCCTACGAGCAGTACTTC	CASSQEPGRAYEQYF
few	TRBJ2-7	TRBV20-1	TRBD2	TGCAGTGCTAGAATAGATTTCGGGGCTAGCGGGAGTTACGAGCAGTACTTC	CSARIDFGASGSYEQYF
-	TRBJ2-5	TRBV4-1	-	TGCGCCAGCAGCCAAGATGCAGGCAGCCAAGAGACCCAGTACTTC	CASSQDAGSQETQYF
-	TRBJ2-3	TRBV28	TRBD1	TGTGCCAGCAGTAACAGGGGCAGCACAGATACGCAGTATTTT	CASSNRGSTDTQYF